These T cell receptor beta chains were read from a single sample in a study of blood T cells in healthy people across ages. Via MiXCR, TCRdb re-called the 5' RACE reads, giving one row per CDR3 protein. The sample has about 1.4 million distinct CDR3 sequences; 59% are singletons. Specimen: blood. These receptors were obtained from a man younger than 35 in good health. CDR3s include the opening cysteine and the closing phenylalanine or tryptophan. D genes are given only for firm matches. Not all rows give a size; the values are once, few, many and, for expanded clones, a class.

J gene,V gene,D gene,clone size,CDR3 DNA,CDR3 protein
TRBJ1-2,TRBV4-2,-,few,TGTGCCAGCAGTGCCACAGGTCAACCCATCTATGGCTACACCTTC,CASSATGQPIYGYTF
TRBJ2-3,TRBV9,TRBD2,-,TGTGCCAGCAGCGTAGGTACTAGCGGGAGTGCTACGCAGTATTTT,CASSVGTSGSATQYF
TRBJ1-4,TRBV6-2/TRBV6-3,TRBD1,-,TGTGCCAGCAGTTACCCATTACTCCGGACAGGGGTAGAAGAAAAACTGTTTTTT,CASSYPLLRTGVEEKLFF
TRBJ2-5,TRBV29-1,TRBD2,-,TGCAGCGTTGCAGGGTCCGGGGGGGAGACCCAGTACTTC,CSVAGSGGETQYF
TRBJ2-7,TRBV5-4,-,-,TGTGCCAGCAGGCCCTCGTGGGGTTACGAGCAGTACTTC,CASRPSWGYEQYF
TRBJ1-1,TRBV7-8,TRBD1,once,TGTGCCAGCAGCTTCCGGACAGGGGAGACTGAAGCTTTCTTT,CASSFRTGETEAFF
TRBJ2-1,TRBV11-1,TRBD1,-,TGTGCCAGCAGGGGTATCGGGACAGGGAAATACAATGAGCAGTTCTTC,CASRGIGTGKYNEQFF
TRBJ2-7,TRBV5-1,-,-,TGCGCCAGCAGCTCCACCGGGTCTCCCTACGAGCAGTACTTC,CASSSTGSPYEQYF
TRBJ1-5,TRBV28,-,-,TGTGCCAGCAGTCGCCTCAGAGGGACATCTTATAGCAATCAGCCCCAGCATTTT,CASSRLRGTSYSNQPQHF
TRBJ2-5,TRBV7-2,-,-,TGTGCCAGCAGCTTAGGGGAGATAGCGGTAGAGACCCAGTACTTC,CASSLGEIAVETQYF
TRBJ2-2,TRBV7-9,TRBD1,few,TGTGCCAGCAGCACCCCGACAGGGACCAGATACACCGGGGAGCTGTTTTTT,CASSTPTGTRYTGELFF
TRBJ1-2,TRBV7-2,TRBD1,-,TGTGCCAGCAGCTACACAGGGGTAGGCTATGGCTACACCTTC,CASSYTGVGYGYTF
TRBJ1-6,TRBV6-5,-,few,TGTGCCAGCAGCTCCATAGTTTCACCCCTCCACTTT,CASSSIVSPLHF
TRBJ2-7,TRBV20-1,-,once,TGCAGTGGGGCGGACGGTAACGAGCAGTACTTC,CSGADGNEQYF
TRBJ2-7,TRBV6-2/TRBV6-3,TRBD2,-,TGTGCCAGCAGTGATGGACTAGCGGCCGGACTTCTTCTCGAGCAGTACTTC,CASSDGLAAGLLLEQYF
TRBJ2-5,TRBV5-1,-,few,TGCGCCAGCAGCTGGATCATGGGGGAGACCCAGTACTTC,CASSWIMGETQYF
TRBJ1-2,TRBV21-1,-,-,TGTGCCAGCAGCAATACAGGGGGTAGTAACTATGGCTACACCTTC,CASSNTGGSNYGYTF
TRBJ2-7,TRBV29-1,-,few,TGCAGCGTGTTAGCCCAGAGCTCCTACGAGCAGTACTTC,CSVLAQSSYEQYF
TRBJ1-2,TRBV12-3/TRBV12-4,TRBD1,-,TGTGCCAGCAGTGACACTTGGACAGGGGCGCATGGCTACACCTTC,CASSDTWTGAHGYTF
TRBJ1-2,TRBV29-1,-,-,TGCAGCGTTGAATCGGACGGATCCTATGGCTACACCTTC,CSVESDGSYGYTF
TRBJ2-7,TRBV7-9,-,-,TGTGCCAGCAGCTCAAACAGGGAAACCCCCTCCTACGAGCAGTACTTC,CASSSNRETPSYEQYF
TRBJ2-7,TRBV7-9,TRBD2,-,TGTGCCAGCAGCGAACTAGCGGACAATGAGCAGTACTTC,CASSELADNEQYF
TRBJ2-7,TRBV29-1,TRBD1,-,TGCAGCGCGGGGACAGGGGACCACGAGCAGTACTTC,CSAGTGDHEQYF
TRBJ2-3,TRBV2,-,-,TGTGCCAGCGGTTCGACGAATACGCAGTATTTT,CASGSTNTQYF
TRBJ2-7,TRBV6-2/TRBV6-3,-,many,TGTGCCAGCAGTTACGAGGACGGGAGCTCCTACGAGCAGTACTTC,CASSYEDGSSYEQYF
TRBJ1-4,TRBV7-8,TRBD1,-,TGTGCCAGCAGCTTTTGGTGGACAGGGGGGAATGAAAAACTGTTTTTT,CASSFWWTGGNEKLFF
TRBJ1-5,TRBV10-3,TRBD1,once,TGTGCCACCAGGGGGGCGGGGGAGAGCAATCAGCCCCAGCATTTT,CATRGAGESNQPQHF
TRBJ2-7,TRBV27,TRBD2,-,TGTGCCAGTCAGCCTTTTACTGGACTAGCGGGATTACTCGAGCAGTACTTC,CASQPFTGLAGLLEQYF
TRBJ2-1,TRBV20-1,-,few,TGCAGTGCTAACTTAGGACAGAAGCTCCCGGATGAGCAGTTCTTC,CSANLGQKLPDEQFF
TRBJ2-1,TRBV12-3/TRBV12-4,TRBD1,once,TGTGCCAGCAGCACCGGGACAGCAAGCTACGATGAGCAGTTCTTC,CASSTGTASYDEQFF
TRBJ2-6,TRBV9,TRBD1,-,TGTGCCAGCAGCACCAAGACAGGGGGTATCTCTGGGGCCAACGTCCTGACTTTC,CASSTKTGGISGANVLTF
TRBJ2-3,TRBV20-1,TRBD2,once,TGCAGTGCTGAGGCTAGCGGGAGGAGCACAGATACGCAGTATTTT,CSAEASGRSTDTQYF
TRBJ2-1,TRBV4-1,-,-,TGCGCCAGCAGCCAAGCGGCTGGGGCTGAGACCCAGTTCTTC,CASSQAAGAETQFF
TRBJ2-3,TRBV6-5,-,-,TGTGCCAGCAGTTACGGCGGGGTAAGGAGGGATACGCAGTATTTT,CASSYGGVRRDTQYF
TRBJ2-7,TRBV20-1,TRBD1,-,TGCAGTGCCTGCGCCGGGACAGGGGTTTACGAGCAGTACTTC,CSACAGTGVYEQYF
TRBJ2-1,TRBV2,-,-,TGTGCCAGAGCCTGGGGTGACAATGAGCAGTTCTTC,CARAWGDNEQFF
TRBJ1-2,TRBV29-1,TRBD1,few,TGCAGCGTGAACCCGACAGGGTCCCACTATCGCTACACCTTC,CSVNPTGSHYRYTF
TRBJ2-7,TRBV6-2/TRBV6-3,-,-,TGTGCCAGCAGATACCAGGGGTCCTACGAGCAGTACTTC,CASRYQGSYEQYF
TRBJ2-7,TRBV6-5,-,-,TGTGCCAGCAGAAGGAGGGCCCCCGGCGAGCAGTACTTC,CASRRRAPGEQYF
TRBJ2-5,TRBV7-8,-,few,TGTGCCAGCAGTCCCCATCCCACGTACGAGGAGACCCAGTACTTC,CASSPHPTYEETQYF
TRBJ1-1,TRBV5-1,-,-,TGCGCCAGCAGTTCGCGGACAGAAGCATTTAACACTGAAGCTTTCTTT,CASSSRTEAFNTEAFF
TRBJ2-2,TRBV9,-,-,TGTGCCAGCAGCGTACCGAGCAGGGGATTGGACACCGGGGAGCTGTTTTTT,CASSVPSRGLDTGELFF
TRBJ2-7,TRBV4-2,-,few,TGTGCCAGCAGCCAATGGGGGGGCGGCCGCGAGCAGTACTTC,CASSQWGGGREQYF
TRBJ1-2,TRBV6-2/TRBV6-3,-,-,TGTGCCAGCTCCCGCAGGGTGGACGTCCGAAACTATGGCTACACCTTC,CASSRRVDVRNYGYTF
TRBJ2-1,TRBV20-1,-,-,TGCAGTGCTAGGGTCTATAGTTCGGGAGCGAATGAGCAGTTCTTC,CSARVYSSGANEQFF
TRBJ2-5,TRBV2,TRBD2,-,TGTGCCAGCAGATTAGACGGGAGGAGAGAGACCCAGTACTTC,CASRLDGRRETQYF
TRBJ1-5,TRBV12-3/TRBV12-4,-,-,TGTGCCAGCAGTTTTAGGAGGGAGGGTCAGCCCCAGCATTTT,CASSFRREGQPQHF